The 14 T cell receptor beta chains in this list originate from one sample, sequenced in a study of blood T cell repertoires in COVID-19. Data came from immunoSEQ multiplex PCR; TCRdb stores just in-frame clones and leaves some out. The profile shows some 78,000 clones, 90% of them singletons. Sequencing input: peripheral blood. The receptors were gathered from a woman aged 45-59 years in a cohort sampled during active COVID-19.

The chain has TRBV2 and TRBJ2-7; TRBD2 is a possible D gene (5 bases). The CDR3 runs 11 residues. CDR1 SNHLY and CDR2 FYNNEI come from the germline V gene. Trimming removed 6 bases from V and 5 bases from J, with 8 bases in between. This CDR3 reads CASRGSDEQYF. The DNA for the CDR3 is TGTGCCAGCAGGGGTAGCGACGAGCAGTACTTC.

This chain uses TRBV6-2 or TRBV6-3 with TRBJ1-2, with a weak D call TRBD1 (5 bases). V lost 4 bases, J lost 6 bases, and 12 bases lay in between. CDR1 is MNHEY and CDR2 is SVGEGT in the germline V gene. The CDR3 sequence is 13 residues long. The CDR3 protein is CASSSKQGDGYTF. The CDR3 DNA reads as TGTGCCAGCAGTTCCAAGCAGGGTGATGGCTACACCTTC.

J is TRBJ2-1 and V is TRBV25-1; 11 positions agree with TRBD1. The CDR3 is made up of 14 amino acids. CDR1 and CDR2 (germline): MGHDK, SYGVNS. The V and J ends lost 8 bases and 8 bases, in that order; junction bases with no gene match: 8. CDR3 amino acids: CASLGTGGRDEQFF. CDR3 in DNA: TGTGCCAGCCTTGGGACAGGGGGAAGAGATGAGCAGTTCTTC.

This sequence joins TRBV5-6 and TRBJ1-5; TRBD1 matches at 12 bases. Germline CDR1 and CDR2: SGHDT and YYEEEE. The CDR3 runs to 16 residues. V dropped 4 bases and J dropped 5; count of bases not matched to a gene: 7. The CDR3 bases are TGTGCCAGCAGCGACAGTGGGACAGGGGGCCATCAGCCCCAGCATTTT. Translation: CASSDSGTGGHQPQHF.

This clone was seen only once. The chain is built from TRBV2 and TRBJ1-5; TRBD1 agrees at 7 bases. The CDR3 has 15 residues. CDR1 and CDR2 from the germline V gene are SNHLY and FYNNEI. After removal of 4 bases from V and 7 bases from J, the junction contained 10 bases not matched to a gene. The CDR3 nucleotides are TGTGCCAGCAGTGCCTGGGACACAGGGGACCAGCCCCAGCATTTT. This sequence encodes CASSAWDTGDQPQHF. The variable domain in full, with the rest retrieved from reference TRBV2 and TRBJ1-5, is EPEVTQTPSHQVTQMGQEVILRCVPISNHLYFYWYRQILGQKVEFLVSFYNNEISEKSEIFDDQFSVERPDGSNFTLKIRSTKLEDSAMYFCASSAWDTGDQPQHFGDGTRLSIL.

The V call is TRBV15, the J call TRBJ1-5; D uncertain. CDR1 and CDR2 (germline): LNHNV, YYDKDF (reference sequence). Trimming took 6 bases from V and 1 from J, leaving 7 bases between them. CDR3 length: 13 residues. CDR3 DNA: TGTGCCACCAGGGCTTCCAGCAATCAGCCCCAGCATTTT. Amino acid sequence: CATRASSNQPQHF.

The gene calls are TRBV7-8 and TRBJ2-7, with TRBD2 as a possible D gene (5 bases). V lost 4 bases and J 7 bases, leaving 20 bases between the germline ends. CDR3 length: 15 amino acids. Germline CDR1 reads SGHVS; CDR2 reads FQNEAQ. For the CDR3, the DNA is TGTGCCAGCAGCTCCCCGGGCCCGGATTCGGGGGAGCAGTACTTC. Translation gives CASSSPGPDSGEQYF.

This chain links TRBV6-5 with TRBJ1-5; D not resolved. V lost 0 bases, J lost 1 base, and 7 bases lay in between. CDR3 length equals 15 residues. Germline CDR1 is MNHEY and CDR2 is SVGAGI. The CDR3: CASSYSAASNQPQHF. Written as DNA, the CDR3 is TGTGCCAGCAGTTACTCGGCGGCAAGCAATCAGCCCCAGCATTTT.

This chain joins TRBV6-5 and TRBJ2-7; TRBD2 is a possible D gene (6 bases). Germline assignment: CDR1 MNHEY and CDR2 SVGAGI. With 2 bases removed from V and 3 bases from J, the gap between germline ends came to 11 bases. The CDR3 has 14 residues. The CDR3 DNA is TGTGCCAGCAGTTACAGGAGGGTTAACTACGAGCAGTACTTC. Encoded protein: CASSYRRVNYEQYF.

This chain joins TRBV3-1 (or the pseudogene TRBV3-2) and TRBJ2-5; 10 bases agree with TRBD1. The CDR3 loop spans 13 amino acids. Germline V gene sequence: CDR1 LGHDT, CDR2 YNNKEL (reference sequence). With 8 bases clipped from V and 5 bases from J, the junction kept 5 bases outside the gene matches. The DNA of the CDR3 is TGTGCCAGCCGACAGGGGGCCGAGGAGACCCAGTACTTC. Protein: CASRQGAEETQYF.

This clone was observed once. The chain combines TRBV19 with TRBJ1-1; D not resolved. V gave up 10 bases and J gave up 1 base, with 13 bases separating them. The CDR3 spans 13 residues. Germline V lookup: CDR1 LNHDA, CDR2 SQIVND (reference sequence). This CDR3 is CATRPRANTEAFF. For the CDR3, the DNA is TGTGCCACACGCCCGAGGGCGAACACTGAAGCTTTCTTT.

The chain is built from TRBV7-6 and TRBJ2-7; 8 bases map to TRBD1. With 0 bases clipped from V and 4 bases from J, the junction kept 5 bases outside the gene matches. Germline loops: CDR1 SGHVS, CDR2 FNYEAQ. This CDR3 comprises 15 residues. This CDR3 is CASSLAGTGDYEQYF. The CDR3 DNA reads TGTGCCAGCAGCTTAGCCGGGACAGGAGATTACGAGCAGTACTTC.

This clone was recorded a few times. The rearrangement links TRBV7-2 to TRBJ1-6; D might be TRBD1 (5 bases). Per germline, CDR1 SGHTA and CDR2 FQGNSA. Trimming left V 1 base short and J 5 bases short, with 6 bases between. The CDR3 sequence is 14 residues long. CDR3 coding DNA: TGTGCCAGCAGCTTAGGGACAAATAATTCACCCCTCCACTTT. Its translation: CASSLGTNNSPLHF.

This clone was seen a single time. V usage is TRBV4-2 and J usage is TRBJ2-1; 11 bases align to TRBD2. Unmatched junction bases numbered 12, after V lost 5 bases and J lost 0 bases. Germline assignment: CDR1 LGHNA and CDR2 YNFKEQ. The CDR3 runs 19 residues. The CDR3 spells CASSGATSGTQSSYNEQFF. The CDR3 DNA follows: TGTGCCAGCAGCGGGGCGACTAGCGGGACTCAAAGCTCCTACAATGAGCAGTTCTTC.